What follows describes a single TCR beta chain. This table comes from immunoSEQ multiplex PCR, and its TCRdb copy is limited to in-frame clones, with some not included. The profile shows under 30,000 clones, approximately 88% of them singletons. This entry belongs to a study of blood T cell repertoires in COVID-19. Germline loops: CDR1 MGHDK, CDR2 SYGVNS. Trimming removed 1 base from V and 9 bases from J; junction bases left unmatched: 7. This CDR3 comprises 14 residues. The receptor was isolated from a human donor in a cohort sampled during active COVID-19. The sequenced sample was peripheral blood. The chain carries TRBV25-1 and TRBJ2-5, with TRBD1 matching over 8 bases. The CDR3 region has the DNA TGTGCCAGCAGTGAATGGACAGGGCAAGGGGCCCAGTACTTC. The encoded protein is CASSEWTGQGAQYF.